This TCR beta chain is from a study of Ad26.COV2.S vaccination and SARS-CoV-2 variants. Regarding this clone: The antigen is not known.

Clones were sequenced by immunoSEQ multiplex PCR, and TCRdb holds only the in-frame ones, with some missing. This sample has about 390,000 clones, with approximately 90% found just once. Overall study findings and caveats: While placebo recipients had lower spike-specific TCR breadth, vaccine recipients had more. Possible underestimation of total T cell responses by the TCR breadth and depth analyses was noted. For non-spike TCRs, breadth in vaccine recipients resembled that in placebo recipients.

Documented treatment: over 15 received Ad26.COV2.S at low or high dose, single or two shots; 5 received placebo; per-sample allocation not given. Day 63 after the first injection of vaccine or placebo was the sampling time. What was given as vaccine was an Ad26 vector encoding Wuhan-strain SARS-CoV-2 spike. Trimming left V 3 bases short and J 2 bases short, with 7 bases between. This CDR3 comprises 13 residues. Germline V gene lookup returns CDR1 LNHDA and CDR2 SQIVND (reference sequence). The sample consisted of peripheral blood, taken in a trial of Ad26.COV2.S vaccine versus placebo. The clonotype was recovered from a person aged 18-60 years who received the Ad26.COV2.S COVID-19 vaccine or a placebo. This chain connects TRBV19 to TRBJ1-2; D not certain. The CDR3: CASSMTGNYGYTF. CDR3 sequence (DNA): TGTGCCAGTAGTATGACCGGGAACTATGGCTACACCTTC.